The sample holds many counts of the clone carrying this T cell receptor beta chain. The antigen is unknown. The CDR3 is 13 amino acids. V lost 6 bases, J lost 1 base, and 10 bases lay in between. This sample was included in a study of early T cells in non-severe SARS-CoV-2 infection. Study summary: RNA in bulk from unsorted whole blood was sequenced, and chains were unpaired.

Each single cDNA molecule received a unique molecular identifier. TCRdb re-derived calls from the 5' RACE reads in MiXCR, one entry per CDR3 protein. The table has tens of thousands of distinct CDR3 sequences, roughly an eighth seen once. Regarding the study as a whole: Sequences matched to VDJdb favored anti-spike CD8 responses, while private and CD4 specificities were missed.

The sample comprised whole blood. The chain is built from TRBV12-3 or TRBV12-4 and TRBJ2-7; weak D call: TRBD1 (6 bases). The clonotype was recovered from an adult who was a healthcare worker with PCR-confirmed SARS-CoV-2 infection or an uninfected control (not recorded which). Here the CDR3 reads CASSPRGSYEQYF. The CDR3 DNA follows: TGTGCCAGCAGCCCTAGGGGGTCCTACGAGCAGTACTTC.